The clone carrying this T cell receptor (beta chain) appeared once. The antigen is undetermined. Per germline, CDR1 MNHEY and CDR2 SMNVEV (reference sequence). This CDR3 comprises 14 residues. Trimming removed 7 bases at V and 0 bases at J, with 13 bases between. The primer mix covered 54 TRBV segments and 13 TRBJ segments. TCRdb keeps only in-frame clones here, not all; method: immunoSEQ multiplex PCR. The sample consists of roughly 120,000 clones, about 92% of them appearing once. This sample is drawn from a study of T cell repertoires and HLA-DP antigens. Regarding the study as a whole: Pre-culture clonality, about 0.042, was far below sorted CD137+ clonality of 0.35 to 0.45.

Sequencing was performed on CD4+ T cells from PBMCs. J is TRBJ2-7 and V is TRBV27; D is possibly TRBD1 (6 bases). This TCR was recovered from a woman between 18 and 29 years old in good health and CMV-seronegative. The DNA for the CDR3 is TGTGCCAGCAAGAGCGGCAGGGGCTCCTACGAGCAGTACTTC. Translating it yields CASKSGRGSYEQYF.